This T cell receptor (beta chain) was profiled in a study (dated by TCRdb to 2016 to 2017). With respect to the entire study: The study investigated the origins of HIV persistence in individuals who naturally controlled HIV infection.

The library was prepared using 5' RACE. The listed sequencing device is Illumina HiSeq 2000. TCRdb reworked the public reads: Q25 trimming with fastp, MiXCR clone assembly, productive beta chains retained. Each entry merges the rows of one CDR3 protein and shows their most common DNA and genes. The sample profile shows 3,000 or so distinct CDR3 sequences; less than 7.5% of them were found once. The ten top clones hold almost 6.5% of the sample. Looking up the germline V gene yields CDR1 SGHAT and CDR2 FQNNGV. V and J lose 4 bases and 1 base, and a span of 7 bases separates them. From its cysteine to its phenylalanine, the CDR3 spans 13 amino acids. The sequence is cut down to CDR3 DNA, 39 bases in frame from base 1. This clonotype is labeled large (0.1 to 1%). Its antigen is not yet known. Base qualities are missing; no much larger clone stands one base away.

The source material was total memory T cells from blood PBMCs. Taken with the paper, the label for cell subset or site translates to: transitional memory CD4+ T cells. Here the chain combines TRBV11-2 and TRBJ2-5; no D gene call is confident. This receptor was taken from a female donor with HIV. At the DNA level, the sequence is TGTGCCAGCAGCTCGGTTCCCCAAGAGACCCAGTACTTC. It translates to CASSSVPQETQYF.